What follows are 17 T cell receptor beta chains derived from one specimen sequenced in a study of blood T cell repertoires in COVID-19. Data came from immunoSEQ multiplex PCR; TCRdb stores just in-frame clones and leaves some out. The table shows about 60,000 clones, with roughly four fifths occurring only once. Sample: peripheral blood. Receptors were obtained from a woman older than 75 with acute or convalescent COVID-19.

CDR3 region: CASSPRQGRDTEAFF. The CDR3 DNA sequence: TGTGCCAGCAGCCCCCGACAGGGGAGGGATACTGAAGCTTTCTTT. The chain is built from TRBV9 and TRBJ1-1; TRBD1 agrees at 8 bases. Per germline, CDR1 SGDLS and CDR2 YYNGEE. Losses at the gene ends were 4 bases for V and 5 bases for J; bases not matched to a gene: 10. This CDR3 region has 15 residues.

The chain employs TRBV10-2 and TRBJ1-3, with a weak D call TRBD1 (6 bases). Germline loops: CDR1 WSHSY, CDR2 SAAADI. V was clipped by 0 bases and J by 0 bases, with 12 bases between them. The CDR3 has 17 amino acids. The CDR3 loop reads CASSESGGPFSGNTIYF. The CDR3, as DNA: TGCGCCAGCAGTGAGTCGGGGGGGCCCTTCTCTGGAAACACCATATATTTT.

The chain combines TRBV5-1 with TRBJ2-5, with D possibly being TRBD2 (5 bases). Trimming took 7 bases from V and 4 from J, leaving 11 bases between them. Germline V gene lookup returns CDR1 SGHRS and CDR2 YFSETQ. The CDR3 is 12 residues long. CDR3 residues: CASRAGVETQYF. The CDR3 DNA reads TGCGCCAGCCGGGCCGGGGTAGAGACCCAGTACTTC. Full variable domain (missing parts from reference TRBV5-1 and TRBJ2-5): KAGVTQTPRYLIKTRGQQVTLSCSPISGHRSVSWYQQTPGQGLQFLFEYFSETQRNKGNFPGRFSGRQFSNSRSEMNVSTLELGDSALYLCASRAGVETQYFGPGTRLLVL.

The chain couples TRBV11-2 to TRBJ2-7; D is perhaps TRBD1 (6 bases). Trimming took off 5 bases at V and 4 bases at J, with 30 bases between the two ends. In germline, CDR1 is SGHAT, CDR2 FQNNGV. The CDR3 has 19 amino acids. DNA of the CDR3: TGTGCCAGCAGCGTACCACCCGGGCAGGGGCGCGGAGCACGTTACGAGCAGTACTTC. Translating gives CASSVPPGQGRGARYEQYF. The complete variable domain, with remaining parts taken from reference TRBV11-2 and TRBJ2-7, reads EAGVAQSPRYKIIEKRQSVAFWCNPISGHATLYWYQQILGQGPKLLIQFQNNGVVDDSQLPKDRFSAERLKGVDSTLKIQPAKLEDSAVYLCASSVPPGQGRGARYEQYFGPGTRLTVT.

The chain joins TRBV6-5 to TRBJ1-4; D is perhaps TRBD1 (6 bases). The CDR3 totals 12 residues. V was pared by 2 bases and J by 12 bases, with 10 bases between. Germline V gene lookup returns CDR1 MNHEY and CDR2 SVGAGI. The CDR3 here is CASSYVTGELFF. CDR3 nucleotides: TGTGCCAGCAGTTACGTGACAGGAGAACTGTTTTTT.

The chain recombines TRBV28 with TRBJ2-4; D may be TRBD2 (5 bases). This CDR3 has 15 residues. The germline gives CDR1 MDHEN, CDR2 SYDVKM. Trimming removed 2 bases at V and 6 bases at J, with 14 bases between. The CDR3: CASSLTSAGGNIQYF. CDR3 coding DNA: TGTGCCAGCAGTTTAACTTCTGCGGGTGGAAACATTCAGTACTTC.

This chain connects TRBV7-6 to TRBJ2-5, with D tentatively TRBD1 (6 bases). The CDR3 loop spans 13 amino acids. Trimming took off 11 bases at V and 2 bases at J, with 15 bases between the two ends. Germline V gene lookup returns CDR1 SGHVS and CDR2 FNYEAQ. The chain's CDR3 is CASSGTPQETQYF. The CDR3 nucleotides read TGTGCCTCCTCCGGGACACCACAAGAGACCCAGTACTTC. Drawing the rest from reference TRBV7-6 and TRBJ2-5, the complete variable domain is GAGVSQSPRYKVTKRGQDVALRCDPISGHVSLYWYRQALGQGPEFLTYFNYEAQQDKSGLPNDRFSAERPEGSISTLTIQRTEQRDSAMYRCASSGTPQETQYFGPGTRLLVL.

This chain uses TRBV5-4 with TRBJ1-6, with 7 bases aligning to TRBD1. J gave up 8 bases and V 5 bases, and 10 bases lay outside the gene matches. The CDR3 runs 15 residues. CDR1 is SGHNT, CDR2 YYREEE, per germline (reference sequence). The CDR3 sequence: CASRSNRGTDSPLHF. CDR3 nucleotide sequence: TGTGCCAGCAGATCCAACAGGGGCACAGATTCACCCCTCCACTTT.

The rearrangement links TRBV9 to TRBJ2-1; 7 nucleotides align to TRBD2. The trim removed 0 bases at V and 4 bases at J, leaving 4 bases unmatched. The CDR3 spans 15 residues. Germline V gene lookup returns CDR1 SGDLS and CDR2 YYNGEE. CDR3 DNA: TGTGCCAGCAGCGTAGGGGGTAGCGGGTACAATGAGCAGTTCTTC. It yields the protein CASSVGGSGYNEQFF.

The V and J genes are TRBV3-1 (or the pseudogene TRBV3-2) and TRBJ1-1, with a weak D call TRBD1 (5 bases). In germline, CDR1 is LGHDT, CDR2 YNNKEL (reference sequence). This CDR3 is built from 12 residues. Trimming removed 6 bases at V and 1 base at J, with 6 bases between. CDR3 loop: CASRTANTEAFF. CDR3 nucleotide sequence: TGTGCCAGCAGGACAGCGAACACTGAAGCTTTCTTT.

J is TRBJ2-1 and V is TRBV10-3; 9 positions match TRBD1. Germline V gene lookup returns CDR1 ENHRY and CDR2 SYGVKD. Germline trimming cut 10 bases from V and 5 bases from J; bases unmatched to any gene: 6. The CDR3 covers 13 residues. In DNA, the CDR3 is TGTGCCACCGGACAGGGGCGCGACAATGAGCAGTTCTTC. This encodes CATGQGRDNEQFF.

The rearrangement uses TRBV5-4 and TRBJ1-2, with a tentative D call TRBD1 (6 bases). From germline, CDR1 is SGHNT and CDR2 YYREEE (reference sequence). Deletions cut 3 bases from V and 6 bases from J, with 9 bases between. This CDR3 is 12 amino acids long. This CDR3 reads CASSWDKDGYTF. As DNA, the CDR3 is TGTGCCAGCAGCTGGGACAAAGATGGCTACACCTTC.

This chain connects TRBV29-1 to TRBJ2-1; 8 bases match TRBD1. V gave up 7 bases and J gave up 5 bases; unmatched junction bases: 10. The V gene's germline CDR1 is SQVTM and CDR2 ANQGSEA. This CDR3 has 14 residues. The CDR3 nucleotides read TGCAGCGGCCTCAAGACAGGGGTGGACAATGAGCAGTTCTTC. Amino acid sequence: CSGLKTGVDNEQFF.

The sample holds one count of this clone. The rearrangement links TRBV18 to TRBJ1-3, with TRBD1 as a possible D gene (5 bases). The germline V and J ends were trimmed by 2 bases and 2 bases, with 16 bases remaining between them. Germline lookup yields CDR1 KGHSH and CDR2 LQKENI. The CDR3 covers 17 residues. CDR3 sequence reads: CASSPTSSRVPGNTIYF. The CDR3 DNA follows: TGTGCCAGCTCACCAACCTCGTCCAGGGTGCCTGGAAACACCATATATTTT. The complete variable domain, with remaining parts taken from reference TRBV18 and TRBJ1-3, reads NAGVMQNPRHLVRRRGQEARLRCSPMKGHSHVYWYRQLPEEGLKFMVYLQKENIIDESGMPKERFSAEFPKEGPSILRIQQVVRGDSAAYFCASSPTSSRVPGNTIYFGEGSWLTVV.

This chain links TRBV5-6 with TRBJ2-7; 12 bases align to TRBD1. V dropped 6 bases and J dropped 12; count of bases not matched to a gene: 10. Germline CDR1 SGHDT, CDR2 YYEEEE. This CDR3 comprises 13 residues. CDR3 nucleotide sequence: TGTGCCAGCAAAAGGAGAGGGACAGGGGGCTTGTACTTC. It codes for CASKRRGTGGLYF.

The chain carries TRBV5-1 and TRBJ1-1, with a weak D call TRBD1 (6 bases). Germline V gives CDR1 SGHRS, CDR2 YFSETQ. Trimming left V 4 bases short and J 1 base short, with 11 bases between. This CDR3 has 14 residues. This chain's CDR3 is CASSIGQQNTEAFF. CDR3 nucleotide sequence: TGCGCCAGCAGCATAGGACAGCAGAACACTGAAGCTTTCTTT.

The gene calls are TRBV6-5 and TRBJ2-3; maybe TRBD1 (6 bases). The CDR3 contains 15 residues. The germline V and J ends were trimmed by 6 bases and 0 bases, with 13 bases remaining between them. Looked up from germline, CDR1 is MNHEY and CDR2 is SVGAGI. The CDR3 region has the DNA TGTGCCAGCAGCGCACAGGGAACTAGCACAGATACGCAGTATTTT. Its translation is CASSAQGTSTDTQYF.